This T cell receptor (beta chain) is from a study of T cell responses to AZD1222 COVID-19 vaccine. General observations from the study: Reportedly, nearly half of unique spike TCRs recognized epitopes outside B.1.351/B.1.1.7 mutations. All repertoire sampling was performed exclusively after the peak T cell response. Baseline seropositives among AZD1222 recipients totaled only five to seven. Mostly white British, mostly female donors; authors suggested clonal diversity may be underestimated.

Germline V lookup: CDR1 SNHLY, CDR2 FYNNEI. The CDR3 sequence is 15 residues long. V lost 11 bases and J lost 1; bases outside the gene matches: 8. Regarding this clone: Its target is unknown.

Sequencing was performed with immunoSEQ multiplex PCR; in TCRdb, only in-frame clones are kept and a portion is missing. The sample holds approximately 76,000 clones; about nine tenths are singletons and the top ten take 4.5% to 5.5%. Material: peripheral blood, obtained on day 0 of MenACWY control vaccination. The clonotype originates from an adult in good health. The chain employs TRBV2 and TRBJ2-2, with 9 bases that match TRBD2. The CDR3 DNA reads TGTGCCTTACGCGGGGGGGATAAGAACACCGGGGAGCTGTTTTTT. Its protein product is CALRGGDKNTGELFF.